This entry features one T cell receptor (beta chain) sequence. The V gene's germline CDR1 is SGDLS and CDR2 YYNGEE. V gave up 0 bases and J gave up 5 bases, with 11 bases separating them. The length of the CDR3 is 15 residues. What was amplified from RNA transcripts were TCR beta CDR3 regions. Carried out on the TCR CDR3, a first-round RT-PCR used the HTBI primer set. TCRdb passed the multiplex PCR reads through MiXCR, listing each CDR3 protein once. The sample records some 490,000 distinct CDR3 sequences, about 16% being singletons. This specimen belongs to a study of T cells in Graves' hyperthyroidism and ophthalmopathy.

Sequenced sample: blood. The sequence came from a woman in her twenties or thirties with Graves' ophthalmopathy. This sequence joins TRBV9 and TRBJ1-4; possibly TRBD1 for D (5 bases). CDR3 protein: CASSVGTPGNEKLFF. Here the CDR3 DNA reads TGTGCCAGCAGCGTAGGGACTCCAGGGAATGAAAAACTGTTTTTT. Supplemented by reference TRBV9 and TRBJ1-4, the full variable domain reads DSGVTQTPKHLITATGQRVTLRCSPRSGDLSVYWYQQSLDQGLQFLIQYYNGEERAKGNILERFSAQQFPDLHSELNLSSLELGDSALYFCASSVGTPGNEKLFFGSGTQLSVL.